This T cell receptor beta chain was captured by sequencing in a study of T cells in Graves' hyperthyroidism and ophthalmopathy. General observations from the study: Ophthalmopathy onset followed model prediction by a median roughly six months.

Germline CDR1 MNHNS, CDR2 SASEGT. The V and J ends lost 2 bases and 7 bases, in that order; junction bases with no gene match: 9. This CDR3 spans 16 amino acids. TCR beta CDR3 sequences were amplified from RNA transcripts. HTBI primers were the set used in a first-round RT-PCR of the TCR CDR3. A single record per CDR3 protein comes from TCRdb applying MiXCR to the multiplex PCR reads. Seen here are about 410,000 distinct CDR3 sequences, approximately 15% observed once, and the top ten hold 13%. This clonotype was recorded many times. The antigen is undetermined. Diagnostic assessment was based on clinical symptoms, serum thyroxine and TRAb, thyroid ultrasound and orbital computed tomography. Source material for PBMCs was roughly 10 ml fresh peripheral blood.

This receptor was taken from a young man with Graves' ophthalmopathy. The rearrangement joins TRBV6-1 to TRBJ2-1; 9 bases are a match to TRBD1. The sample was blood. The DNA of the CDR3 is TGTGCCAGCAGTGAAATAGGACAGGGGTTAGGGAATGAGCAGTTCTTC. This sequence encodes CASSEIGQGLGNEQFF.